Below, 16 T cell receptor beta chains from the same sample are listed, as sequenced in a study of blood T cell repertoires in COVID-19. The data were produced by immunoSEQ multiplex PCR, yet TCRdb's version contains in-frame clones alone and is incomplete. There are about 66,000 clones in the sample; roughly 86% occur only once, and approximately 1.5% lies in the top ten. Sequencing input: peripheral blood. All receptors derive from a man in his sixties with acute or convalescent COVID-19.

The gene calls are TRBV5-4 and TRBJ1-3; D might be TRBD1 (5 bases). This CDR3 region has 14 residues. V lost 7 bases and J 0 bases, leaving 11 bases between the germline ends. Germline V lookup: CDR1 SGHNT, CDR2 YYREEE (reference sequence). CDR3 loop: CASGEGVSGNTIYF. CDR3 in DNA: TGTGCCAGCGGGGAAGGGGTCTCTGGAAACACCATATATTTT.

The V gene is TRBV6-1, the J gene TRBJ2-3; possibly TRBD1 for D (5 bases). Germline CDR1 MNHNS, CDR2 SASEGT. Trimming removed 3 bases at V and 8 bases at J, with 15 bases between. This CDR3 region has 14 residues. In DNA form, the CDR3 reads TGTGCCAGCAGTGAGTCCAGGGTAGTAGGTACGCAGTATTTT. The encoded protein is CASSESRVVGTQYF.

V usage is TRBV5-4 and J usage is TRBJ2-7; 7 nucleotides line up with TRBD2. This CDR3 comprises 13 residues. Germline CDR1 is SGHNT and CDR2 is YYREEE (reference sequence). V was clipped by 3 bases and J by 3 bases; unmatched bases: 3. CDR3 sequence: CASSSASGYEQYF. DNA for the CDR3: TGTGCCAGCAGCTCAGCTAGCGGCTACGAGCAGTACTTC.

V and J are TRBV3-1 (or the pseudogene TRBV3-2) and TRBJ1-5, with TRBD1 as a possible D gene (6 bases). The CDR3 has 14 residues. With 5 bases removed from V and 3 bases from J, the gap between germline ends came to 11 bases. Germline CDR1 LGHDT, CDR2 YNNKEL (reference sequence). The CDR3 nucleotides are TGTGCCAGCAGCACCGGACAGCACAATCAGCCCCAGCATTTT. It yields the protein CASSTGQHNQPQHF.

This chain connects TRBV11-2 to TRBJ1-1; D remains ambiguous. CDR1 is SGHAT and CDR2 is FQNNGV in the germline V gene. This CDR3 is built from 15 residues. The ends were cut back, 1 base at V and 0 bases at J, with 9 bases in the middle. CDR3: CASSLGRRVNTEAFF. CDR3 DNA: TGTGCCAGCAGCTTAGGGCGGCGGGTGAACACTGAAGCTTTCTTT.

The chain links TRBV27 to TRBJ1-2; 9 nucleotides align to TRBD1. J was trimmed by 8 bases and V by 0 bases; bases with no gene match: 7. CDR3 size: 15 residues. Germline V CDR1 and CDR2: MNHEY, SMNVEV (reference sequence). The CDR3 bases are TGTGCCAGCAGTTTATCTGGGACAGGGTCTCGGGGCTACACCTTC. Its translation: CASSLSGTGSRGYTF.

Notes on this clone: The same CDR3 can be traced to other DNA sequences in this sample. V gene TRBV18 combines with J gene TRBJ1-1; unclear D gene. Germline V gives CDR1 KGHSH, CDR2 LQKENI. There are 13 residues in the CDR3. The germline V and J ends were trimmed by 2 bases and 2 bases, with 6 bases remaining between them. In DNA form, the CDR3 reads TGTGCCAGCTCACCAACGGGTAACACTGAAGCTTTCTTT. Translation: CASSPTGNTEAFF.

The V call is TRBV7-9, the J call TRBJ2-7; D is perhaps TRBD1 (6 bases). This CDR3 is built from 15 residues. Germline V gene data show CDR1 as SEHNR and CDR2 as FQNEAQ (reference sequence). Trimming removed 5 bases from V and 5 bases from J, with 19 bases in between. In DNA, the CDR3 is TGTGCCAGCAGCCGAGGGGGAGAGAGCCGACACGAGCAGTACTTC. Encoded protein: CASSRGGESRHEQYF.

The gene calls are TRBV4-2 and TRBJ1-6; perhaps TRBD1 as D (5 bases). Germline CDR1 reads LGHNA; CDR2 reads YNFKEQ. Trimming shortened V by 8 bases and J by 10 bases, and 15 bases separated the two germline ends. The CDR3 is 13 amino acids. CDR3 protein: CASRGDSGSPLHF. The CDR3 coding sequence is TGTGCCAGCCGGGGGGATTCGGGATCACCCCTCCACTTT.

The chain combines TRBV7-8 with TRBJ2-7, with no clear D. The CDR3 length is 12 residues. CDR1 SGHVS and CDR2 FQNEAQ come from the germline V gene. V was trimmed by 5 bases and J by 4 bases, leaving 9 bases between them. The CDR3, as DNA: TGTGCCAGCAGCCCCGCGTCGTACGAGCAGTACTTC. Residues: CASSPASYEQYF.

The V call is TRBV11-3, the J call TRBJ2-3; 8 bases are a match to TRBD2. The germline gives CDR1 SGHNT, CDR2 YENEEA. The CDR3 has 15 amino acids. V dropped 3 bases and J dropped 4; count of bases not matched to a gene: 6. The CDR3, as DNA: TGTGCCAGCAGCTTCGGCGGGGGGCGGTCAGATACGCAGTATTTT. Its protein is CASSFGGGRSDTQYF. The full variable domain, completed using reference TRBV11-3 and TRBJ2-3, is EAGVVQSPRYKIIEKKQPVAFWCNPISGHNTLYWYLQNLGQGPELLIRYENEEAVDDSQLPKDRFSAERLKGVDSTLKIQPAELGDSAVYLCASSFGGGRSDTQYFGPGTRLTVL.

The chain employs TRBV3-1 (or the pseudogene TRBV3-2) and TRBJ2-5; D is unresolved. Deletions cut 0 bases from V and 5 bases from J, with 16 bases between. CDR3 size: 16 residues. Germline V gives CDR1 LGHDT, CDR2 YNNKEL (reference sequence). CDR3 DNA: TGTGCCAGCAGCCAAGATTTCTTCAGGCCTAAGGAGACCCAGTACTTC. Encoded protein: CASSQDFFRPKETQYF.

J is TRBJ1-1 and V is TRBV2, with D unclear. Germline assignment: CDR1 SNHLY and CDR2 FYNNEI. Trimming removed 4 bases from V and 2 bases from J, with 11 bases in between. This CDR3 spans 14 amino acids. The CDR3 sequence is CASSARNLNTEAFF. The CDR3 DNA sequence: TGTGCCAGCAGTGCCAGGAACCTTAACACTGAAGCTTTCTTT. The full variable domain, with the rest looked up from reference TRBV2 and TRBJ1-1, is EPEVTQTPSHQVTQMGQEVILRCVPISNHLYFYWYRQILGQKVEFLVSFYNNEISEKSEIFDDQFSVERPDGSNFTLKIRSTKLEDSAMYFCASSARNLNTEAFFGQGTRLTVV.

This clone was recorded only once. The chain couples TRBV4-1 to TRBJ2-3; 7 bases align to TRBD2. The CDR3 spans 16 residues. Trimming at V came to 0 bases and at J to 10 bases, leaving 13 bases not matched to a gene. Germline CDR1 reads MGHRA; CDR2 reads YSYEKL. CDR3 nucleotide sequence: TGCGCCAGCAGCCAAGATCCCCCGGGGGGAGGCGCGGCGCAGTATTTT. This codes for CASSQDPPGGGAAQYF.

Comment on this clone: One junction end does not reproduce the germline sequence, and a read error may be involved. The chain combines TRBV3-1 (or the pseudogene TRBV3-2) with TRBJ1-6; 8 bases match TRBD1. Germline V gene data show CDR1 as LGHDT and CDR2 as YNNKEL (reference sequence). The CDR3 runs 16 residues. The CDR3 DNA follows: TGTGCCAGCAGCCAAGAGGTAGACAGGGGTAATTCACCCTTCCACTTT. It translates to CASSQEVDRGNSPFHF.

V gene TRBV3-1 (or the pseudogene TRBV3-2) combines with J gene TRBJ1-2; no firm D call. The ends were cut back, 0 bases at V and 7 bases at J, with 9 bases in the middle. CDR3 length: 13 amino acids. CDR1 is LGHDT and CDR2 is YNNKEL in the germline V gene (reference sequence). The CDR3 DNA reads TGTGCCAGCAGCCAAGATTGGGCAGGTGGCTACACCTTC. It encodes CASSQDWAGGYTF.